These 5 T cell receptor beta chains were sequenced from one sample in a study of PD-L1 blockade in urothelial cancer. Some clones are missing from TCRdb's copy, which holds only in-frame ones; the method was immunoSEQ multiplex PCR. The sample shows about 28,000 clones, roughly 80% of them seen only once. Here the sequenced sample was PBMCs, taken around atezolizumab (anti-PD-L1) treatment. These receptors all come from a man aged 45-60 years with urothelial cancer.

The chain employs TRBV10-3 and TRBJ2-2; TRBD2 matches 11 bases. J was trimmed by 1 base and V by 6 bases; bases with no gene match: 7. There are 17 residues in the CDR3. Per the germline V gene, CDR1 is ENHRY and CDR2 is SYGVKD. As DNA, the CDR3 is TGTGCCATCAGGGCGCAACTAGCGGGAGTGAACACCGGGGAGCTGTTTTTT. It specifies CAIRAQLAGVNTGELFF.

This clone has more than one count but fewer than ten. This chain links TRBV7-6 with TRBJ2-3; the D gene is possibly TRBD1 (5 bases). V was cut by 0 bases and J by 1 base, with 14 bases left in between. This CDR3 has 17 residues. Per germline, CDR1 SGHVS and CDR2 FNYEAQ. The CDR3 reads CASSLAQASGRTDTQYF. The DNA for the CDR3 is TGTGCCAGCAGCTTAGCACAGGCCTCAGGCCGCACAGATACGCAGTATTTT.

This chain connects TRBV18 to TRBJ2-5; TRBD2 aligns across 8 bases. V lost 3 bases to trimming and J lost 5 bases; unmatched junction nucleotides: 5. Germline V lookup: CDR1 KGHSH, CDR2 LQKENI. The CDR3 runs to 14 residues. The CDR3 spells CASSPAAGGETQYF. The DNA of the CDR3 is TGTGCCAGCTCACCCGCGGCGGGGGGCGAGACCCAGTACTTC.

J is TRBJ2-7 and V is TRBV7-2; the match to TRBD2 covers 14 bases. V shed 0 bases, J shed 4 bases, and the junction held 8 bases outside the gene matches. The CDR3 is 18 amino acids. CDR1 is SGHTA, CDR2 FQGNSA, per germline. In DNA, the CDR3 is TGTGCCAGCAGCTTAGCGCACGGACTAGCGGGAGGAAGATACGAGCAGTACTTC. Protein product: CASSLAHGLAGGRYEQYF.

This clone occurred once. The chain joins TRBV11-2 to TRBJ2-1, with 7 bases lining up with TRBD2. This CDR3 has 15 residues. V was clipped by 2 bases and J by 2 bases; unmatched bases: 3. Germline values: CDR1 SGHAT, CDR2 FQNNGV. The CDR3 reads CASSLSGVAYNEQFF. CDR3 bases: TGTGCCAGCAGCTTAAGCGGGGTTGCCTACAATGAGCAGTTCTTC. Variable domain in full (rest from reference TRBV11-2 and TRBJ2-1): EAGVAQSPRYKIIEKRQSVAFWCNPISGHATLYWYQQILGQGPKLLIQFQNNGVVDDSQLPKDRFSAERLKGVDSTLKIQPAKLEDSAVYLCASSLSGVAYNEQFFGPGTRLTVL.